This T cell receptor beta chain was captured in a study of blood T cell repertoires in COVID-19. Germline V lookup: CDR1 LNHDA, CDR2 SQIVND (reference sequence). V dropped 0 bases and J dropped 8 bases, with 14 bases sitting between them. This CDR3 is 16 amino acids long. Some clones are missing from TCRdb's copy, which holds only in-frame ones; the method was immunoSEQ multiplex PCR. The sample has around 92,000 clones; 83% are singletons. Sequencing was done on a sample of peripheral blood. The rearrangement joins TRBV19 to TRBJ1-6, with D tentatively TRBD1 (5 bases). This TCR was sampled from a woman aged 80 or older with acute or convalescent COVID-19. DNA of the CDR3: TGTGCCAGTAGTATAGATCTGGCAGGGCCAGATTCACCCCTCCACTTT. It yields the protein CASSIDLAGPDSPLHF.